Below, 19 T cell receptor beta chains from the same sample are listed, as sequenced in a study of regulatory T cells in long-lasting Graves disease. CDR3 regions were amplified by Arm-PCR using iRepertoire HTBI primers to build TCR beta libraries. One entry per CDR3 protein, called by TCRdb with MiXCR from the multiplex PCR reads. The table has some 450,000 distinct CDR3 sequences, 16% seen once; the top ten hold roughly a tenth. Time point given: newly diagnosed GD, antithyroid drugs for less than 3 months. The TCR library was made from RNA extracted from PBMCs. These data also featured in a second study, about T cells in Graves' hyperthyroidism and ophthalmopathy.

The material sequenced was peripheral blood mononuclear cells (PBMCs), taken at new diagnosis, from a patient treated with antithyroid drugs. These TCRs come from a woman between 25 and 40 years old with Graves disease.

This clonotype was detected a few times. This chain links TRBV6-1 with TRBJ1-5, with D unresolved. V lost 4 bases to trimming and J lost 7 bases, with 20 bases between them. The CDR3 totals 16 residues. Germline loops: CDR1 MNHNS, CDR2 SASEGT. As DNA, the CDR3 is TGTGCCAGCAGTGGCCGGGAGAAAAGATTAGGGCAGCCCCAGCATTTT. This codes for CASSGREKRLGQPQHF.

This clonotype was seen many times. This rearrangement joins TRBV27 to TRBJ1-3; no definite D call. The germline gives CDR1 MNHEY, CDR2 SMNVEV (reference sequence). The CDR3 runs 13 residues. V lost 2 bases and J 2 bases, leaving 4 bases between the germline ends. CDR3: CASSLRAGNTIYF. For the CDR3, the DNA is TGTGCCAGCAGTTTAAGGGCTGGAAACACCATATATTTT.

Turning to this clonotype: A much bigger clone sits one base away, suggesting this may be a read error. The rearrangement links TRBV6-5 to TRBJ1-5, with D possibly matching TRBD1 (5 bases). From germline, CDR1 is MNHEY and CDR2 SVGAGI. CDR3 length: 17 residues. CDR3 sequence (DNA): TGTGCCGGCAGTTACTCGAGAGGGGATAATAGCAATCAGCCCCAGCATTTT. Its protein product is CAGSYSRGDNSNQPQHF.

This clonotype appeared many times. The chain has TRBV24-1 and TRBJ2-3; D might be TRBD2 (6 bases). V dropped 3 bases and J dropped 2 bases, with 11 bases sitting between them. The CDR3 has 15 residues. Germline V CDR1 and CDR2: KGHDR, SFDVKD. The CDR3 sequence: CATSDPGTSTDTQYF. The CDR3 bases are TGTGCCACCAGTGATCCCGGGACTTCCACAGATACGCAGTATTTT.

This clonotype has just a few counts. This chain connects TRBV15 to TRBJ2-1; D tentatively fits TRBD1 or TRBD2 (5 bases each). There are 18 residues in the CDR3. Trimming left V 2 bases short and J 4 bases short, with 21 bases between. From germline, CDR1 is LNHNV and CDR2 YYDKDF (reference sequence). The CDR3 region is CATSRSLGGPKRYNEQFF. The CDR3 DNA sequence: TGTGCCACCAGCAGAAGCCTTGGGGGACCCAAAAGATACAATGAGCAGTTCTTC.

This clonotype showed up just once. A clone one base away is much larger, so this may be a read error. The rearrangement links TRBV10-3 to TRBJ2-7; tentatively, D is TRBD2 (5 bases). This CDR3 has 14 amino acids. Between the trimmed V and J ends, which lost 9 bases and 7 bases, there was a span of 22 bases. Germline-derived CDR1 and CDR2 are ENHRY and SYGVKD. CDR3 protein: CAIKADPSYNEQYF. CDR3 DNA sequence: TGTGCCATTAAAGCGGACCCCTCCTACAATGAGCAGTACTTC.

This clonotype has only a few counts. V usage is TRBV6-1 and J usage is TRBJ2-7; 10 nucleotides align to TRBD1. CDR1 and CDR2 from the germline V gene are MNHNS and SASEGT. The ends lost 7 bases at V and 3 bases at J; junction bases unmatched: 6. The CDR3 is 14 amino acids. As DNA, the CDR3 is TGTGCCAGCACTCCACGGGACAGGGGCTACGAGCAGTACTTC. This codes for CASTPRDRGYEQYF.

The chain couples TRBV7-9 to TRBJ2-1; 16 nucleotides align to TRBD2. The CDR3 spans 19 residues. V shed 4 bases, J shed 0 bases, and the junction held 6 bases outside the gene matches. Germline CDR1 reads SEHNR; CDR2 reads FQNEAQ (reference sequence). The CDR3 DNA reads TGTGCCAGCAGCTCGGGACTAGCGGGAGGGCCAAGCTCCTACAATGAGCAGTTCTTC. Its translation: CASSSGLAGGPSSYNEQFF.

About this clonotype: One end of the junction does not line up with germline, which may come from a read error. V is TRBV7-9 and J is TRBJ1-4; possible D gene TRBD1, 6 bases. This CDR3 comprises 17 residues. The germline CDR1 and CDR2 sequences are SEHNR and FQNEAQ (reference sequence). Written as DNA, the CDR3 is TGTGCCAGCAGCTCAACCTTTGCGGGGGCGACTAATGAAAAACTGCTTTTT. Translation: CASSSTFAGATNEKLLF. The full variable domain, completed using reference TRBV7-9 and TRBJ1-4, is DTGVSQNPRHKITKRGQNVTFRCDPISEHNRLYWYRQTLGQGPEFLTYFQNEAQLEKSRLLSDRFSAERPKGSFSTLEIQRTEQGDSAMYLCASSSTFAGATNEKLLFGSGTQLSVL.

This clonotype was counted only a few times. The chain is built from TRBV18 and TRBJ2-5; tentatively, D is TRBD1 (6 bases). CDR3 length: 14 residues. V gave up 5 bases and J gave up 3 bases, with 13 bases separating them. Germline V gene data show CDR1 as KGHSH and CDR2 as LQKENI. CDR3 loop: CASSSTGTKETQYF. The CDR3 nucleotides read TGTGCCAGCTCATCCACCGGGACAAAAGAGACCCAGTACTTC.

This clonotype was counted ten times or more. The V and J genes are TRBV28 and TRBJ2-7, with D uncertain. The ends were cut back, 3 bases at V and 7 bases at J, with 13 bases in the middle. Germline V gene lookup returns CDR1 MDHEN and CDR2 SYDVKM. The CDR3 sequence is 13 residues long. The CDR3 protein is CASSLIGKEEQYF. The CDR3 bases are TGTGCCAGCAGTTTGATAGGGAAGGAGGAGCAGTACTTC.

This clonotype was observed many times. One junction end does not reproduce the germline sequence, and a read error may be involved. The chain couples TRBV7-9 to TRBJ2-7, with D perhaps given as TRBD1 or TRBD2 (5 bases each). Germline V gives CDR1 SEHNR, CDR2 FQNEAQ (reference sequence). The CDR3 is made up of 14 amino acids. CDR3 DNA: TGCGCCAGCAGCTCCGGGACGGCCTCCTACGAGCAGTACTTC. Residues: CASSSGTASYEQYF.

This clonotype has a count of ten or more. The rearrangement links TRBV28 to TRBJ2-7, with 7 bases lining up with TRBD1. Germline trimming cut 2 bases from V and 2 bases from J; bases unmatched to any gene: 9. Germline V gene lookup returns CDR1 MDHEN and CDR2 SYDVKM. The CDR3 spans 16 residues. The CDR3 loop is CASSLPGTEAPYEQYF. As DNA, the CDR3 is TGTGCCAGCAGTTTACCCGGGACAGAGGCCCCCTACGAGCAGTACTTC. Full variable domain (missing parts from reference TRBV28 and TRBJ2-7): DVKVTQSSRYLVKRTGEKVFLECVQDMDHENMFWYRQDPGLGLRLIYFSYDVKMKEKGDIPEGYSVSREKKERFSLILESASTNQTSMYLCASSLPGTEAPYEQYFGPGTRLTVT.

In this sample, this clonotype turned up a few times. The gene calls are TRBV6-4 and TRBJ2-3; D remains unclear. Germline V lookup: CDR1 MRHNA, CDR2 SNTAGT. Trimming removed 6 bases from V and 1 base from J, with 11 bases in between. This CDR3 is built from 14 residues. Here the CDR3 reads CASSWSWGTDTQYF. The CDR3 nucleotides read TGTGCCAGCAGCTGGTCTTGGGGCACAGATACGCAGTATTTT.

This clonotype was picked up a small number of times. The chain uses TRBV7-2 and TRBJ2-5; 11 bases match TRBD2. The CDR3 extends over 16 amino acids. In germline, CDR1 is SGHTA, CDR2 FQGNSA. After removal of 5 bases from V and 3 bases from J, the junction contained 8 bases not matched to a gene. For the CDR3, the DNA is TGTGCCAGCAGCGCCCGACTAGCGGGAAAAAAAGAGACCCAGTACTTC. It specifies CASSARLAGKKETQYF. Complete variable domain (other parts from reference TRBV7-2 and TRBJ2-5): GAGVSQSPSNKVTEKGKDVELRCDPISGHTALYWYRQSLGQGLEFLIYFQGNSAPDKSGLPSDRFSAERTGGSVSTLTIQRTQQEDSAVYLCASSARLAGKKETQYFGPGTRLLVL.

For this clonotype: It is likely a read error: a sequence one base away is far more abundant. The rearrangement links TRBV28 to TRBJ2-5, with D hard to call. V was shortened by 5 bases and J by 11 bases, with 21 bases between the two germline ends. From germline, CDR1 is MDHEN and CDR2 SYDVKM. The CDR3 length is 14 residues. This CDR3 reads CASSPVSRYNEQYF. In DNA, the CDR3 is TGTGCCAGCAGTCCCGTGAGTAGATACAATGAGCAGTACTTC.

This clonotype appeared a few times. This chain uses TRBV6-1 with TRBJ1-4; D unclear. The CDR3 is 13 amino acids. V lost 6 bases and J lost 8, with 13 bases in between. The germline CDR1 and CDR2 sequences are MNHNS and SASEGT. Here the CDR3 reads CASSSAPGEKLFF. The CDR3 coding sequence is TGTGCCAGCAGCTCCGCCCCTGGGGAAAAACTGTTTTTT.

At least ten counts were recorded for this clonotype. V and J are TRBV6-1 and TRBJ2-7, with D perhaps matching TRBD2 (6 bases). From germline, CDR1 is MNHNS and CDR2 SASEGT. V was shortened by 0 bases and J by 0 bases, with 12 bases between the two germline ends. The CDR3 contains 16 residues. The CDR3 sequence: CASSEAWGVSSYEQYF. In DNA form, the CDR3 reads TGTGCCAGCAGTGAAGCGTGGGGGGTTAGCTCCTACGAGCAGTACTTC.

V usage is TRBV4-3 and J usage is TRBJ1-3, with D unresolved. This CDR3 has 16 residues. Germline V gives CDR1 LGHNA, CDR2 YSLEER. The ends were cut back, 0 bases at V and 2 bases at J, with 11 bases in the middle. CDR3 nucleotides: TGCGCCAGCAGCCAAGATAGGCAGATTGCTGGAAACACCATATATTTT. This sequence encodes CASSQDRQIAGNTIYF.